What follows describes a single T cell receptor beta chain. Patients at the Seattle site were enrolled during active infection and followed longitudinally. How the authors handled the data: Amplifying reference gene primers gave estimates of nucleated cell counts. Data came from immunoSEQ multiplex PCR; TCRdb stores just in-frame clones and leaves some out. The V and J calls and clone size were taken over from that table, and D and trimming were inferred from the DNA. The sample holds 300,000 to 350,000 clones; about 90% are singletons and the top ten take about 7%. This sample was included in a study of blood T cell repertoires in COVID-19. Across the study: Both acute and convalescent COVID-19 samples were obtained from the United States, Italy and Spain. Sample material is recorded as cDNA or gDNA derived from T cells, B-cell-depleted T cells, or PBMCs.

V shed 5 bases, J shed 8 bases, and the junction held 4 bases outside the gene matches. The CDR3 has 13 amino acids. Germline CDR1 reads MNHEY; CDR2 reads SMNVEV (reference sequence). The receptor comes from a woman between 65 and 79 years old with COVID-19, enrolled during active disease. This rearrangement joins TRBV27 to TRBJ1-2, with 11 positions matching TRBD1. The specimen sequenced was peripheral blood. The CDR3 coding sequence is TGTGCCAGCAGTAAGGGACAGGGGGGAGGCTACACCTTC. The encoded protein is CASSKGQGGGYTF.